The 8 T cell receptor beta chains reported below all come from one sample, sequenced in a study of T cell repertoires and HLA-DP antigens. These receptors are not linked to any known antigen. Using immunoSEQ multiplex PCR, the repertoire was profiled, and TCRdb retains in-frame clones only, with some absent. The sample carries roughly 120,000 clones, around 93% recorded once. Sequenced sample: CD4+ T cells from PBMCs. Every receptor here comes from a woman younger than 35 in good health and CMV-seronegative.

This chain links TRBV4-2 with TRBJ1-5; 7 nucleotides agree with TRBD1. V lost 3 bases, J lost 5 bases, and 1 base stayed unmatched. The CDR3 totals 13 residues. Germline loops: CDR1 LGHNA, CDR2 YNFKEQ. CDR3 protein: CASSHTGDQPQHF. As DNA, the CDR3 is TGTGCCAGCAGCCACACAGGGGATCAGCCCCAGCATTTT.

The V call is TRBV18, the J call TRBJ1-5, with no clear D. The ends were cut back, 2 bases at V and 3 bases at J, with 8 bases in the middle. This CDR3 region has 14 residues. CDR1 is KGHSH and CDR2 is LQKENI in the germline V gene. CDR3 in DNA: TGTGCCAGCTCACCAGAGCAGCCCAATCAGCCCCAGCATTTT. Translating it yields CASSPEQPNQPQHF.

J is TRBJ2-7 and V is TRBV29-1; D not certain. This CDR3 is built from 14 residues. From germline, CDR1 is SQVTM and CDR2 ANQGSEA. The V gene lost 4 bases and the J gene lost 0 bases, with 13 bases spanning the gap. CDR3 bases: TGCAGCGTTGCCCCCCGGGCTCGCTCCTACGAGCAGTACTTC. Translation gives CSVAPRARSYEQYF.

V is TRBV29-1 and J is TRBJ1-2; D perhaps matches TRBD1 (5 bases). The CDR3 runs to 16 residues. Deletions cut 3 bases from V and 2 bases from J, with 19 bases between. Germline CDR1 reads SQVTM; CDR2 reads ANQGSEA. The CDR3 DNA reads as TGCAGCGTTGAGGCCCTATTAGGGGCAGGAAACTATGGCTACACCTTC. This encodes CSVEALLGAGNYGYTF.

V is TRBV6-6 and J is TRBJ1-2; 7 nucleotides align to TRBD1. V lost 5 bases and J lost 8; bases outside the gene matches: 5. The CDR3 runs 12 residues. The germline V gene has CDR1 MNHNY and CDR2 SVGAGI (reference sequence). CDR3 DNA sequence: TGTGCCAGCAGTACAGGGGCTCGGGGCTACACCTTC. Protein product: CASSTGARGYTF.

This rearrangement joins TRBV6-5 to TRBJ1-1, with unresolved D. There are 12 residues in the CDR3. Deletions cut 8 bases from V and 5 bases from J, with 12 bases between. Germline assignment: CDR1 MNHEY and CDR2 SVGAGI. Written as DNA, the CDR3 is TGTGCCAGCGGAAGAAGGAGTACTGAAGCTTTCTTT. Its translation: CASGRRSTEAFF.

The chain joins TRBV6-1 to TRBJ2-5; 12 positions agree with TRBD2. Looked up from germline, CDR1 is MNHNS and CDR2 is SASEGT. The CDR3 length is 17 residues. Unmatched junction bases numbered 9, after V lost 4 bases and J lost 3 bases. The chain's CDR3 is CASSAYKTSGGEETQYF. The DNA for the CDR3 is TGTGCCAGCAGTGCCTACAAGACTAGCGGGGGAGAAGAGACCCAGTACTTC.

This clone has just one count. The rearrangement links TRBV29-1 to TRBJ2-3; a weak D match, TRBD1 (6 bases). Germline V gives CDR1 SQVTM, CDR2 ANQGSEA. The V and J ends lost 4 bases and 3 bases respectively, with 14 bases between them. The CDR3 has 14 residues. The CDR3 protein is CSVGWGPRTDTQYF. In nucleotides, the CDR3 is TGCAGCGTTGGTTGGGGGCCGAGGACAGATACGCAGTATTTT.